This TCR beta chain is drawn from a study of cytomegalovirus exposure and HLA in healthy donors. The study, taken as a whole, reports: TCR beta chains numbering roughly 150 were designated cytomegalovirus-associated.

Clones were read by immunoSEQ multiplex PCR, and TCRdb kept only the in-frame ones, dropping some. This sample has roughly 170,000 clones; 84% occur once, and the top ten carry around 2.8%. With respect to this clone: As yet, its antigen is unknown.

Trimming took off 3 bases at V and 7 bases at J, with 12 bases between the two ends. Germline-derived CDR1 and CDR2 are SNHLY and FYNNEI. This CDR3 has 14 residues. The chain uses TRBV2 and TRBJ2-2; D perhaps matches TRBD2 (5 bases). This TCR was recovered from a woman between 18 and 29 years old in good health and CMV-seropositive. The sequenced sample consisted of PBMCs. CDR3 region: CASSDLGSLGELFF. Written as DNA, the CDR3 is TGTGCCAGCAGTGATTTGGGGAGTCTCGGGGAGCTGTTTTTT. The variable domain in full, with the rest retrieved from reference TRBV2 and TRBJ2-2, is EPEVTQTPSHQVTQMGQEVILRCVPISNHLYFYWYRQILGQKVEFLVSFYNNEISEKSEIFDDQFSVERPDGSNFTLKIRSTKLEDSAMYFCASSDLGSLGELFFGEGSRLTVL.